The 26 T cell receptor beta chains reported below all come from one sample, sequenced in a study of neurological immune-mediated disorders. Each CDR3 protein is one row after TCRdb ran MiXCR on the 5' RACE reads. Found here are about 59,000 distinct CDR3 sequences, 20% to 30% of them singletons; the top ten hold about 4.5%. Time point noted: technical triplicate 2. Sequencing used PBMCs. The receptor set was obtained from a man aged 60 to 69 with HTLV-1-associated myelopathy (HAM/TSP).

Turning to this clonotype: The missing conserved phenylalanine or tryptophan at the end of this CDR3 makes a read error likely. CDR3: CASSLDRGSGELFL. In DNA form, the CDR3 reads TGTGCCAGCAGCTTGGACAGGGGGTCCGGGGAGCTGTTTCTT. The V and J genes are TRBV5-1 and TRBJ2-2; 10 positions match TRBD1. CDR1 is SGHRS and CDR2 is YFSETQ in the germline V gene. This CDR3 contains 14 residues.

The V call is TRBV21-1, the J call TRBJ2-2; no DNA check was done on the table's D call, TRBD2. TRBV21-1 is tagged as a pseudogene. The CDR3 consists of 20 residues. CDR3 sequence (DNA): TGTGCCAGCAGTCGGCTAGCGGGAGAAAGGACGGTGCCGGGGGAAGGGGAGCTGTTTTTT. Residues: CASSRLAGERTVPGEGELFF.

This clonotype was found many times. The chain uses TRBV20-1 and TRBJ1-5; D is uncertain. The CDR3 has 12 amino acids. Trimming shortened V by 3 bases and J by 5 bases, and 8 bases separated the two germline ends. The germline V gene encodes CDR1 DFQATT and CDR2 SNEGSKA (reference sequence). The CDR3 coding sequence is TGCAGTGCTAGCGTAGGCGATCAGCCCCAGCATTTT. It yields the protein CSASVGDQPQHF.

This clonotype has at least ten counts. V gene TRBV3-1 combines with J gene TRBJ1-1; 10 nucleotides align to TRBD1. The CDR3 has 17 amino acids. Germline lookup yields CDR1 LGHDT and CDR2 YNNKEL (reference sequence). V lost 1 base and J lost 6; bases outside the gene matches: 11. DNA for the CDR3: TGTGCCAGCAGCCAAGGTGACGGACAGGGGGTTAACGCTGAAGCTTTCTTT. Its translation is CASSQGDGQGVNAEAFF. Using reference TRBV3-1 and TRBJ1-1 for the parts outside the CDR3, the full variable domain is DTAVSQTPKYLVTQMGNDKSIKCEQNLGHDTMYWYKQDSKKFLKIMFSYNNKELIINETVPNRFSPKSPDKAHLNLHINSLELGDSAVYFCASSQGDGQGVNAEAFFGQGTRLTVV.

At least ten counts were recorded for this clonotype. In nucleotides, the CDR3 is TGTGCCATCACCGAGGGGCGGGCCGGGGGAGATACGCAGTATTTT. The encoded protein is CAITEGRAGGDTQYF. The chain carries TRBV10-3 and TRBJ2-3; tentatively, D is TRBD2 (6 bases). CDR3 size: 15 residues. The germline V and J ends were trimmed by 7 bases and 5 bases, with 19 bases remaining between them. Per germline, CDR1 ENHRY and CDR2 SYGVKD.

The sample holds many counts of this clonotype. The chain links TRBV5-1 to TRBJ2-7; D call uncertain. Germline-derived CDR1 and CDR2 are SGHRS and YFSETQ. The CDR3 spans 15 residues. Trimming removed 3 bases at V and 0 bases at J, with 13 bases between. CDR3 loop: CASSSRADSSYEQYF. The CDR3, as DNA: TGCGCCAGCAGCTCGAGAGCCGATAGCTCCTACGAGCAGTACTTC.

This clonotype was seen at least ten times. The chain uses TRBV7-9 and TRBJ2-5, with D uncertain. Trimming cost V 0 bases and J 3 bases, with 8 bases left between them. CDR1 and CDR2 from the germline V gene are SEHNR and FQNEAQ (reference sequence). CDR3 length: 14 amino acids. CDR3 loop: CASSLALSEETQYF. The CDR3 nucleotides read TGTGCCAGCAGCTTAGCCCTTTCTGAAGAGACCCAGTACTTC.

This clonotype appeared many times. The chain joins TRBV5-1 to TRBJ2-7, with D perhaps matching TRBD1 or TRBD2 (6 bases each). V lost 4 bases to trimming and J lost 0 bases, with 17 bases between them. The CDR3 sequence is 16 residues long. CDR1 is SGHRS, CDR2 YFSETQ, per germline. Here the CDR3 DNA reads TGCGCCAGCAGCATCGGGGGCGGGGTATACTCCTACGAGCAGTACTTC. Protein product: CASSIGGGVYSYEQYF.

This clonotype came up many times. For the CDR3, the DNA is TGCGCCAGCAGCCAAGCACAGTTCCTCGATGGCTACACCTTC. Amino acid sequence: CASSQAQFLDGYTF. The chain combines TRBV4-1 with TRBJ1-2; no reliable D call. The length of the CDR3 is 14 residues. CDR1 and CDR2 (germline): MGHRA, YSYEKL. The V gene lost 1 base and the J gene lost 6 bases, with 12 bases spanning the gap.

This clonotype was picked up many times. The V and J genes are TRBV20-1 and TRBJ1-5, with a possible D match to TRBD1 (5 bases). V lost 0 bases and J lost 7, with 13 bases in between. Germline loops: CDR1 DFQATT, CDR2 SNEGSKA (reference sequence). The CDR3 has 14 amino acids. This CDR3 is CSARDGRGPQPQHF. The CDR3 nucleotides are TGCAGTGCTAGAGATGGTAGGGGACCCCAGCCCCAGCATTTT.

The rearrangement joins TRBV10-2 to TRBJ1-1, with D possibly TRBD1 on 6 matching bases. There are 13 residues in the CDR3. CDR1 and CDR2 from the germline V gene are WSHSY and SAAADI. With 5 bases removed from V and 5 bases from J, the gap between germline ends came to 12 bases. CDR3 sequence: CASSSQGRTEAFF. The CDR3 region has the DNA TGCGCCAGCAGTAGCCAGGGGAGGACTGAAGCTTTCTTT.

This clonotype was found many times. The chain carries TRBV5-1 and TRBJ1-4, with TRBD1 as a possible D gene (5 bases). CDR3 size: 14 residues. The ends were cut back, 1 base at V and 4 bases at J, with 8 bases in the middle. The V gene's germline CDR1 is SGHRS and CDR2 YFSETQ. The CDR3 loop is CASSLTGLNEKLFF. In DNA form, the CDR3 reads TGCGCCAGCAGCTTGACAGGTCTTAATGAAAAACTGTTTTTT.

The table lists this clonotype with many counts. The gene calls are TRBV10-3 and TRBJ2-7, with D unclear. This CDR3 comprises 13 residues. The germline V gene has CDR1 ENHRY and CDR2 SYGVKD. V lost 0 bases, J lost 5 bases, and 8 bases lay in between. CDR3 sequence (DNA): TGTGCCATCAGTGAGTCGGCCAGCCACGAGCAGTACTTC. Protein: CAISESASHEQYF.

This clonotype was detected many times. The chain recombines TRBV15 with TRBJ2-2; 8 nucleotides match TRBD1. After removal of 2 bases from V and 4 bases from J, the junction contained 6 bases not matched to a gene. The CDR3 runs 16 residues. CDR1 is LNHNV and CDR2 is YYDKDF in the germline V gene (reference sequence). The CDR3 nucleotides are TGTGCCACCAGCAGACTCGGACAGGGACTCACCGGGGAGCTGTTTTTT. It encodes CATSRLGQGLTGELFF. Looking up the rest from reference TRBV15 and TRBJ2-2 gives the full variable domain: DAMVIQNPRYQVTQFGKPVTLSCSQTLNHNVMYWYQQKSSQAPKLLFHYYDKDFNNEADTPDNFQSRRPNTSFCFLDIRSPGLGDTAMYLCATSRLGQGLTGELFFGEGSRLTVL.

There are a few counts of this clonotype. The chain is built from TRBV3-1 and TRBJ2-5; D perhaps matches TRBD2 (5 bases). Germline V gene sequence: CDR1 LGHDT, CDR2 YNNKEL (reference sequence). Trimming removed 3 bases at V and 5 bases at J, with 10 bases between. This CDR3 is 13 amino acids long. The CDR3 DNA is TGTGCCAGCAGCCAGAGGGCCCGGGAGACCCAGTACTTC. This translates into CASSQRARETQYF.

This clonotype was counted many times. The rearrangement links TRBV5-1 to TRBJ2-7; D uncertain. The ends were cut back, 0 bases at V and 0 bases at J, with 7 bases in the middle. CDR1 and CDR2 (germline): SGHRS, YFSETQ. The CDR3 consists of 14 residues. CDR3 amino acids: CASSLDPSSYEQYF. The CDR3 DNA is TGCGCCAGCAGCTTGGACCCGAGCTCCTACGAGCAGTACTTC.

This clonotype was seen many times. CDR3 nucleotides: TGTGCCAGCAGTTTAGCAGGGAGCGACACTGAAGCTTTCTTT. It translates to CASSLAGSDTEAFF. The rearrangement uses TRBV12-3 or TRBV12-4 and TRBJ1-1; no reliable D call. Trimming stripped 0 bases from V and 3 bases from J, with 8 bases between. The CDR3 totals 14 residues.

Ten or more counts support this clonotype. J is TRBJ2-7 and V is TRBV10-3; D unresolved. The germline V and J ends were trimmed by 0 bases and 4 bases, with 4 bases remaining between them. Per the germline V gene, CDR1 is ENHRY and CDR2 is SYGVKD. This CDR3 region has 12 residues. The CDR3 nucleotides are TGTGCCATCAGTGAGTCAGGGTACGAGCAGTACTTC. This gives the protein CAISESGYEQYF.

This clonotype was detected many times. This chain joins TRBV3-1 and TRBJ2-1, with no clear D. V was clipped by 4 bases and J by 9 bases, with 16 bases between them. Looked up from germline, CDR1 is LGHDT and CDR2 is YNNKEL (reference sequence). There are 14 residues in the CDR3. In nucleotides, the CDR3 is TGTGCCAGCAGCCCCGGTAGTGGGGTGAGTGAGCAGTTCTTC. Protein sequence: CASSPGSGVSEQFF.

There are many counts of this clonotype. The chain employs TRBV6-1 and TRBJ2-1, with TRBD2 matching 11 bases. The V segment lost 0 bases and the J segment 7 bases; nucleotides outside the gene matches: 11. The germline CDR1 and CDR2 sequences are MNHNS and SASEGT. The CDR3 extends over 18 amino acids. The CDR3 spells CASSEAPTSGTLKNEQFF. CDR3 in DNA: TGTGCCAGCAGTGAAGCTCCGACTAGCGGGACGTTGAAAAATGAGCAGTTCTTC.

Comment on this clonotype: Its ends do not fully match the called genes, so a read error is possible. The chain is built from TRBV7-6 and TRBJ2-3, with a tentative D call TRBD1 (5 bases). The CDR3 extends over 14 amino acids. Germline V gene sequence: CDR1 SGHVS, CDR2 FNYEAQ. The CDR3 DNA sequence: TGTGCCAGCAGCTCCTCTTGGGGCACAGATACGCAGTTTTTT. Amino acids: CASSSSWGTDTQFF.

This clonotype occurred once. The rearrangement links TRBV10-1 to TRBJ2-5; maybe TRBD2 (5 bases). Trimming removed 2 bases from V and 2 bases from J, with 12 bases in between. The CDR3 has 15 residues. Germline CDR1 is WNHNN and CDR2 is SYGVQD (reference sequence). For the CDR3, the DNA is TGCGCCAGCAGTGAGGAGGGTCACCTACAAGAGACCCAGTACTTC. Protein: CASSEEGHLQETQYF.

In this sample, this clonotype turned up many times. The CDR3 DNA is TGTGCCAGCAGCTCCCTGTTGGGACCAGGGAACTATAATTCACCCCTCCACTTT. Translated: CASSSLLGPGNYNSPLHF. This chain connects TRBV5-6 to TRBJ1-6, with D maybe TRBD1 (5 bases). The CDR3 consists of 18 residues. V shed 3 bases and J shed 3 bases, with 19 bases lying between them. Germline V lookup: CDR1 SGHDT, CDR2 YYEEEE.

This clonotype has a count of ten or more. The chain is built from TRBV5-5 and TRBJ2-7; 9 bases are shared with TRBD1. The germline gives CDR1 SGHKS, CDR2 YYEKEE (reference sequence). The CDR3 consists of 14 residues. The V gene end was trimmed by 4 bases and the J gene end by 3 bases; junction bases not matched to a gene: 5. The CDR3 loop is CASSKRTGDYEQYF. CDR3 sequence (DNA): TGTGCCAGCAGCAAAAGGACAGGGGACTACGAGCAGTACTTC.

This clonotype has at least ten counts. For the CDR3, the DNA is TGCAGTGCTAGGACCTCGGGGGCAGGGGGCGGCTACAATGAGCAGTTCTTC. Its protein is CSARTSGAGGGYNEQFF. The V call is TRBV20-1, the J call TRBJ2-1, with 8 nucleotides matching TRBD1. This CDR3 region has 17 residues. Trimming removed 3 bases from V and 3 bases from J; junction bases left unmatched: 13. Per germline, CDR1 DFQATT and CDR2 SNEGSKA (reference sequence).

This clonotype was counted at least ten times. The chain couples TRBV5-1 to TRBJ1-1; a possible D gene is TRBD1 (5 bases). The germline gives CDR1 SGHRS, CDR2 YFSETQ. V gave up 5 bases and J gave up 6 bases, with 17 bases separating them. The CDR3 is made up of 14 amino acids. CDR3 in amino acids: CASRVSGTSAEAFF. DNA of the CDR3: TGCGCCAGCAGAGTATCAGGGACGTCGGCTGAAGCTTTCTTT. The whole variable domain, remainder taken from reference TRBV5-1 and TRBJ1-1, is KAGVTQTPRYLIKTRGQQVTLSCSPISGHRSVSWYQQTPGQGLQFLFEYFSETQRNKGNFPGRFSGRQFSNSRSEMNVSTLELGDSALYLCASRVSGTSAEAFFGQGTRLTVV.